The sequence of this T cell receptor (beta chain) was determined in a study of shared clonotypes between healthy human individuals. As regards this clone: Other nucleotide sequences from this sample produce the same CDR3.

Looked up from germline, CDR1 is LNHDA and CDR2 is SQIVND (reference sequence). The CDR3 is 13 amino acids. Trimming left V 5 bases short and J 3 bases short, with 11 bases between. Sequencing used immunoSEQ multiplex PCR; TCRdb keeps in-frame clones, though not all of them. The sample records about 2 million clones, roughly 94% being singletons. Only CD45RO-negative cells positively selected for CCR7 counted as naive CD8 cells, so terminally differentiated effector memory CD45RA+ cells were excluded. This receptor was obtained from a man aged 18 to 30 in good health. Sequencing used naive CD8+ T cells sorted from blood. This sequence joins TRBV19 and TRBJ2-7; TRBD1 is a possible D gene (6 bases). The CDR3 sequence: CASSPGQYYEQYF. In DNA, the CDR3 is TGTGCCAGTAGTCCTGGACAGTACTACGAGCAGTACTTC.